Presented here are 10 T cell receptor beta chains from one specimen sequenced in a study of cytomegalovirus exposure and HLA in healthy donors. Some clones are missing from TCRdb's copy, which holds only in-frame ones; the method was immunoSEQ multiplex PCR. Of 70,000 to 80,000 clones listed, approximately 95% were seen once; the top ten hold 2.1%. What was sequenced was PBMCs. The source is a woman younger than 30 in good health and CMV-seronegative.

The chain recombines TRBV27 with TRBJ2-1, with 8 bases aligning to TRBD2. The length of the CDR3 is 15 residues. The J segment lost 5 bases and the V segment lost 5 bases, leaving 8 bases of the junction unmatched. Germline-derived CDR1 and CDR2 are MNHEY and SMNVEV (reference sequence). CDR3 nucleotides: TGTGCCAGCAGTCTCTCGGGGGGGCTTAACAATGAGCAGTTCTTC. It specifies CASSLSGGLNNEQFF.

This chain joins TRBV27 and TRBJ1-5; D is undetermined. The germline gives CDR1 MNHEY, CDR2 SMNVEV (reference sequence). This CDR3 region has 14 residues. V gave up 6 bases and J gave up 0 bases, with 9 bases separating them. In nucleotides, the CDR3 is TGTGCCAGCAGAAGACTTGATAGCAATCAGCCCCAGCATTTT. Translation: CASRRLDSNQPQHF.

The chain has TRBV15 and TRBJ2-3; 13 bases align to TRBD2. There are 19 residues in the CDR3. Germline lookup yields CDR1 LNHNV and CDR2 YYDKDF (reference sequence). Trimming at V came to 3 bases and at J to 0 bases, leaving 9 bases not matched to a gene. The DNA of the CDR3 is TGTGCCACCAGCAGCCCCGGGACTAGCGGGACATTTAGCACAGATACGCAGTATTTT. Translation gives CATSSPGTSGTFSTDTQYF.

The chain uses TRBV19 and TRBJ1-5; 8 positions match TRBD1. With 6 bases clipped from V and 6 bases from J, the junction kept 10 bases outside the gene matches. Germline V gene sequence: CDR1 LNHDA, CDR2 SQIVND (reference sequence). There are 15 residues in the CDR3. The CDR3 DNA reads as TGTGCCAGTAGGGTCGACAGGGGCGGCAGTCAGCCCCAGCATTTT. Translation gives CASRVDRGGSQPQHF.

The J gene is TRBJ1-1, the V gene TRBV6-1, with D unclear. This CDR3 has 15 residues. The germline V gene has CDR1 MNHNS and CDR2 SASEGT. V was cut by 8 bases and J by 0 bases, with 16 bases left in between. CDR3 loop: CASRYRGPMNTEAFF. The DNA of the CDR3 is TGTGCCAGCCGCTATAGAGGCCCCATGAACACTGAAGCTTTCTTT.

The rearrangement uses TRBV11-3 and TRBJ2-7; D is ambiguous. V was trimmed by 3 bases and J by 0 bases, leaving 6 bases between them. In germline, CDR1 is SGHNT, CDR2 YENEEA. This CDR3 is 13 amino acids long. The CDR3 reads CASSFSSSYEQYF. CDR3 in DNA: TGTGCCAGCAGCTTTTCCAGCTCCTACGAGCAGTACTTC.

The chain is built from TRBV11-3 and TRBJ2-7, with D possibly matching TRBD2 (6 bases). The CDR3 runs to 15 residues. Germline V gene lookup returns CDR1 SGHNT and CDR2 YENEEA. V was clipped by 4 bases and J by 5 bases, with 18 bases between them. CDR3 residues: CASSSAGHQVNEQYF. Written as DNA, the CDR3 is TGTGCCAGCAGCTCAGCGGGTCATCAGGTAAACGAGCAGTACTTC. The complete variable domain, with remaining parts taken from reference TRBV11-3 and TRBJ2-7, reads EAGVVQSPRYKIIEKKQPVAFWCNPISGHNTLYWYLQNLGQGPELLIRYENEEAVDDSQLPKDRFSAERLKGVDSTLKIQPAELGDSAVYLCASSSAGHQVNEQYFGPGTRLTVT.

The CDR3 DNA sequence: TGCAGTGCTAGTGACGGGGATGGCTACACCTTC. Translating it yields CSASDGDGYTF. The chain combines TRBV20-1 with TRBJ1-2; D not resolved. The CDR3 consists of 11 residues. Trimming removed 3 bases from V and 6 bases from J, with 8 bases in between. Germline CDR1 DFQATT, CDR2 SNEGSKA (reference sequence).

The chain recombines TRBV2 with TRBJ2-7, with 9 bases matching TRBD2. In germline, CDR1 is SNHLY, CDR2 FYNNEI. The CDR3 is 18 residues long. The V segment lost 8 bases and the J segment 2 bases; nucleotides outside the gene matches: 19. The CDR3 region is CASHTLTSGTATPYEQYF. In DNA, the CDR3 is TGTGCCAGCCACACGTTGACTAGCGGAACCGCTACCCCCTACGAGCAGTACTTC.

V usage is TRBV7-9 and J usage is TRBJ2-2, with 8 bases lining up with TRBD1. V shed 6 bases and J 2 bases; nucleotides not matched to a gene: 2. CDR1 and CDR2 (germline): SEHNR, FQNEAQ (reference sequence). The CDR3 is 14 amino acids. In nucleotides, the CDR3 is TGTGCCAGCAGGGGACAGGTTAACACCGGGGAGCTGTTTTTT. Translated, it gives CASRGQVNTGELFF.